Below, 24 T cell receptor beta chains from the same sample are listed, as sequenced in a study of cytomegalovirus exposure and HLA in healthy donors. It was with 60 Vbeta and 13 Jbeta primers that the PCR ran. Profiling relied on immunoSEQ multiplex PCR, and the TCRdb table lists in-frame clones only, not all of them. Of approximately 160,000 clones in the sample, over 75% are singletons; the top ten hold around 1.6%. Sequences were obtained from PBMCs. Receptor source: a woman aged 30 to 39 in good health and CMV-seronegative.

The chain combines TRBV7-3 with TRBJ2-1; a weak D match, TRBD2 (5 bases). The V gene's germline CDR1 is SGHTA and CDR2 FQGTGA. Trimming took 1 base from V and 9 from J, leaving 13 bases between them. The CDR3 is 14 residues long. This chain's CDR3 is CASSLIPRAGEQFF. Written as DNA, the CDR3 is TGTGCCAGCAGCTTAATCCCGCGGGCCGGTGAGCAGTTCTTC.

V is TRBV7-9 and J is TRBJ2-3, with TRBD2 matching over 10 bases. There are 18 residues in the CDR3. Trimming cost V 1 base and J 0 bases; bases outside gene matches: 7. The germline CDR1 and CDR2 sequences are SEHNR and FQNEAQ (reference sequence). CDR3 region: CASSLELLAGVSTDTQYF. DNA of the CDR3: TGTGCCAGCAGCTTAGAGCTGCTAGCGGGAGTGAGCACAGATACGCAGTATTTT.

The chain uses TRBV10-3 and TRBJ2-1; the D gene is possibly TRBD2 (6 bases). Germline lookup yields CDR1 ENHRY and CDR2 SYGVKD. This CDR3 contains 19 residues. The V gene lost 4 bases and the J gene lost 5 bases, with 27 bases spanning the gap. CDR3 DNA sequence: TGTGCCATCAGTGGGTCCCCTCACCCTGGTTTTAGCGGACACAATGAGCAGTTCTTC. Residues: CAISGSPHPGFSGHNEQFF.

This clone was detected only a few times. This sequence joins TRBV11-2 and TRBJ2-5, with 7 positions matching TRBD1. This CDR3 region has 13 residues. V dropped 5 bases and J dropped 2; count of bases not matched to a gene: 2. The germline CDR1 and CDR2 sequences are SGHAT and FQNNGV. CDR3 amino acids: CASSRDRQETQYF. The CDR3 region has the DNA TGTGCCAGCAGCCGGGACAGACAAGAGACCCAGTACTTC.

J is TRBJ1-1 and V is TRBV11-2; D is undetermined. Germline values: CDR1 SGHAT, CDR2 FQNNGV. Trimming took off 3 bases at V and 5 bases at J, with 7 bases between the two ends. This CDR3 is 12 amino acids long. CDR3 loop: CASSLSGTEAFF. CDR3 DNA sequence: TGTGCCAGCAGCTTGTCAGGAACTGAAGCTTTCTTT.

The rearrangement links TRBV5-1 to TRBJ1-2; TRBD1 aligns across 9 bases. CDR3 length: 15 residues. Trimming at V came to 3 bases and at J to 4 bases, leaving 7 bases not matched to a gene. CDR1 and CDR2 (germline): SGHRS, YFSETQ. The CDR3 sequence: CASSSRDRDGYGYTF. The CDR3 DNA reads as TGCGCCAGCAGCTCCCGGGACAGGGACGGCTATGGCTACACCTTC.

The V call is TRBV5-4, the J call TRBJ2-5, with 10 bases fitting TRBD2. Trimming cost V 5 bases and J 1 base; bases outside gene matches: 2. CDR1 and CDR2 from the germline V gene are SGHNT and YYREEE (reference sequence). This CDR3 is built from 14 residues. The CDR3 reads CASRLAGRQETQYF. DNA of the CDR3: TGTGCCAGCAGACTAGCGGGGCGCCAAGAGACCCAGTACTTC.

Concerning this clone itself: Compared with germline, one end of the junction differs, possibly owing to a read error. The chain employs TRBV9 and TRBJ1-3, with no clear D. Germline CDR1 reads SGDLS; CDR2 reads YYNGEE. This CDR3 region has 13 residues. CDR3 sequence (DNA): TGTGCCAGCAGCGTAAGTCAGGCCGTCCCGGTAGATTTT. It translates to CASSVSQAVPVDF.

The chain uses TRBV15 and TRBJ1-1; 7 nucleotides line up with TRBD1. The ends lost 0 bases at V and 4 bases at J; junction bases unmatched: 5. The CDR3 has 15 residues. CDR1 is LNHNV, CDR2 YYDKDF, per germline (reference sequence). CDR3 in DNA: TGTGCCACCAGCAGAGAGACAGGGATCGCCACTGAAGCTTTCTTT. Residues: CATSRETGIATEAFF.

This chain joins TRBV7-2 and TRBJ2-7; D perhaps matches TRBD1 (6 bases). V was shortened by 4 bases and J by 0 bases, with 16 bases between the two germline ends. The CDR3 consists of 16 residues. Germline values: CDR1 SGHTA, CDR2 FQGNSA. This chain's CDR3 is CASSSHRAGSSYEQYF. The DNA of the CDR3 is TGTGCCAGCAGCTCCCACAGGGCAGGATCCTCCTACGAGCAGTACTTC.

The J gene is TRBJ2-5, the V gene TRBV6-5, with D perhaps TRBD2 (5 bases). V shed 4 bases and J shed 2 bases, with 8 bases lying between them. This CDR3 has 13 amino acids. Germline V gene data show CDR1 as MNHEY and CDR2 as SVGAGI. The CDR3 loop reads CASSWTGQETQYF. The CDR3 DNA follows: TGTGCCAGCAGTTGGACGGGGCAAGAGACCCAGTACTTC.

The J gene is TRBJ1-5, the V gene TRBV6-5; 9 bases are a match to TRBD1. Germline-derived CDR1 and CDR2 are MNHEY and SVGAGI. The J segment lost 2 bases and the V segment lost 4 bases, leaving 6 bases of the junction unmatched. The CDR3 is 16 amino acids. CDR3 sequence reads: CASSSQGAGGNQPQHF. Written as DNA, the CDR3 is TGTGCCAGCAGTTCACAGGGGGCTGGAGGCAATCAGCCCCAGCATTTT.

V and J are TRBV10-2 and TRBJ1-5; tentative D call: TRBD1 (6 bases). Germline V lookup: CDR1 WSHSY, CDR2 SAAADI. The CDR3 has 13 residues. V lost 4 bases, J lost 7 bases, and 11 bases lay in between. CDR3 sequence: CASSGRGGQPQHF. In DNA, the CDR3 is TGCGCCAGCAGTGGCAGGGGCGGGCAGCCCCAGCATTTT.

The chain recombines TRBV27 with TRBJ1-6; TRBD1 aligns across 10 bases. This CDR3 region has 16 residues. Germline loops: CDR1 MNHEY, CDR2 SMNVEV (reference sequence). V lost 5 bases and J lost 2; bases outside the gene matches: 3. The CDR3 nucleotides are TGTGCCAGCAGTCCAGGACAGGGGGCCTATAATTCACCCCTCCACTTT. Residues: CASSPGQGAYNSPLHF.

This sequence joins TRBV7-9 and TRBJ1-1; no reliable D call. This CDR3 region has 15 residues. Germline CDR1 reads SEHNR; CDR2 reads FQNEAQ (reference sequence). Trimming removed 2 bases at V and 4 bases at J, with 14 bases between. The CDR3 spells CASSLFAGMSTEAFF. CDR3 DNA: TGTGCCAGCAGCTTATTTGCGGGCATGAGCACTGAAGCTTTCTTT.

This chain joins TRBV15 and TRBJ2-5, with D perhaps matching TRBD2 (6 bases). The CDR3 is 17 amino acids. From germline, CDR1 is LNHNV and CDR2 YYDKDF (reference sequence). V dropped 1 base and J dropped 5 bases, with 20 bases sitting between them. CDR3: CATSRARGAEGLETQYF. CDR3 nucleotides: TGTGCCACCAGCAGAGCACGAGGGGCGGAGGGATTGGAGACCCAGTACTTC.

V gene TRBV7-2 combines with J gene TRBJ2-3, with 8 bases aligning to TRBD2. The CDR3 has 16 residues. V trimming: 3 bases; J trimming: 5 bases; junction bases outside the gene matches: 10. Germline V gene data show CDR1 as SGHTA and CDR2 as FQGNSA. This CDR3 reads CASSLAGTSSGDTQYF. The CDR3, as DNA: TGTGCCAGCAGCTTGGCCGGGACTAGTAGCGGAGATACGCAGTATTTT.

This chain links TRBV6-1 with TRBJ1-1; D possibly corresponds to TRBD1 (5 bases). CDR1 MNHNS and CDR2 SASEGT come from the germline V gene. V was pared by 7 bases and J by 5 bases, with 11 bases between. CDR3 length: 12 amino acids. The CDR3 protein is CASIPRGTEAFF. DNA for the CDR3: TGTGCCAGCATTCCCCGGGGGACTGAAGCTTTCTTT.

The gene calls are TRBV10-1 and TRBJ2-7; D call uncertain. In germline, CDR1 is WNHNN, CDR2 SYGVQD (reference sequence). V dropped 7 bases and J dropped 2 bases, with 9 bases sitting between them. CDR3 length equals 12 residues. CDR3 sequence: CASILLPYEQYF. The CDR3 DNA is TGCGCCAGCATTCTACTTCCCTACGAGCAGTACTTC.

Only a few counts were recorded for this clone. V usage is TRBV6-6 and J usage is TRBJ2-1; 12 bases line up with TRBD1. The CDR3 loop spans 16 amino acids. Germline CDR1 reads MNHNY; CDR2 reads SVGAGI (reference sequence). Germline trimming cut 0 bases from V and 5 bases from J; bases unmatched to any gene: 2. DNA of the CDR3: TGTGCCAGCAGTTACTCGGGACAGGGGGCGGACAATGAGCAGTTCTTC. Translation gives CASSYSGQGADNEQFF.

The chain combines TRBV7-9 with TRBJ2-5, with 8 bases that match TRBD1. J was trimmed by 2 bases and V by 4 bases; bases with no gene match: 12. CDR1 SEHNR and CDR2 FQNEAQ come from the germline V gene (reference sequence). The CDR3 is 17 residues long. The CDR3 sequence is CASSSLPGQDEQETQYF. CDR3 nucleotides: TGTGCCAGCAGCTCGCTCCCGGGACAGGATGAACAAGAGACCCAGTACTTC. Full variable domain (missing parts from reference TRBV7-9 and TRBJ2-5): DTGVSQNPRHKITKRGQNVTFRCDPISEHNRLYWYRQTLGQGPEFLTYFQNEAQLEKSRLLSDRFSAERPKGSFSTLEIQRTEQGDSAMYLCASSSLPGQDEQETQYFGPGTRLLVL.

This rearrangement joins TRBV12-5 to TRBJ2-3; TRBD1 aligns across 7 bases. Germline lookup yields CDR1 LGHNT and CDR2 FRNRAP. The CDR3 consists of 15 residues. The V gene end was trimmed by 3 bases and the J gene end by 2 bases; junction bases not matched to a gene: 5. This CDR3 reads CASGFGRGTTDTQYF. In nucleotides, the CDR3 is TGTGCTAGTGGTTTTGGCAGGGGGACCACAGATACGCAGTATTTT. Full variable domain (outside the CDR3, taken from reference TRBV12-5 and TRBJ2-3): DARVTQTPRHKVTEMGQEVTMRCQPILGHNTVFWYRQTMMQGLELLAYFRNRAPLDDSGMPKDRFSAEMPDATLATLKIQPSEPRDSAVYFCASGFGRGTTDTQYFGPGTRLTVL.

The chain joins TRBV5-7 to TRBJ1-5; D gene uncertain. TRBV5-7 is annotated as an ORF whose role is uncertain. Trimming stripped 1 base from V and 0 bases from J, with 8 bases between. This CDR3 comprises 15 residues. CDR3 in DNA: TGTGCCAGCAGCTTGCGGAGGTATAGCAATCAGCCCCAGCATTTT. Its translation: CASSLRRYSNQPQHF.

CDR3 loop: CSVRGNSGNTIYF. The CDR3 DNA is TGCAGCGTTCGCGGGAACTCTGGAAACACCATATATTTT. V is TRBV29-1 and J is TRBJ1-3; D uncertain. The CDR3 runs to 13 residues. The V gene's germline CDR1 is SQVTM and CDR2 ANQGSEA. V lost 5 bases and J 0 bases, leaving 8 bases between the germline ends.